The source of this T cell receptor (beta chain) is a study of CD8+ T cells in alopecia areata. Across the whole study: In an open-label trial, patients got 5 to 10 mg tofacitinib twice daily.

The CDR3 has 14 amino acids. Germline V lookup: CDR1 MGHRA, CDR2 YSYEKL. The germline V and J ends were trimmed by 2 bases and 6 bases, with 11 bases remaining between them. TCR sequencing used cDNA made by reverse transcription of extracted RNA. Clones were read by immunoSEQ multiplex PCR, and TCRdb kept only the in-frame ones, dropping some. The repertoire has fewer than 250,000 clones, 50% to 60% of them found once; the top ten carry just over 0.45%. The sequencing here drew on CD4+ T cells sorted from blood, taken at week 0. V is TRBV4-1 and J is TRBJ1-5; possible D gene TRBD1, 5 bases. The source is a human donor with alopecia areata. The CDR3 is CASSQLGGGQPQHF. CDR3 in DNA: TGCGCCAGCAGCCAACTCGGGGGTGGTCAGCCCCAGCATTTT.